These 21 T cell receptor beta chains share one sample of origin, sequenced in a study of blood T cell repertoires in COVID-19. Assay used: immunoSEQ multiplex PCR; TCRdb lists only in-frame clones, some missing. The sample carries roughly 80,000 clones, more than 65% recorded once. Sequences were obtained from peripheral blood. All receptors derive from an elderly man with acute or convalescent COVID-19.

By share, this clone ranks as medium-sized (0.01 to 0.1%). The J gene is TRBJ2-6, the V gene TRBV19, with TRBD1 identical over 7 bases. The ends lost 5 bases at V and 0 bases at J; junction bases unmatched: 1. Germline V lookup: CDR1 LNHDA, CDR2 SQIVND (reference sequence). CDR3 size: 15 residues. In nucleotides, the CDR3 is TGTGCCAGTAGTGACAGGGACTCTGGGGCCAACGTCCTGACTTTC. It is translated as CASSDRDSGANVLTF.

The chain has TRBV5-1 and TRBJ2-7, with 8 nucleotides matching TRBD2. Germline CDR1 and CDR2: SGHRS and YFSETQ. The ends lost 0 bases at V and 4 bases at J; junction bases unmatched: 6. CDR3 length equals 15 residues. The CDR3 nucleotides are TGCGCCAGCAGCTTGGCCGGGACTAGTGTATACGAGCAGTACTTC. Protein sequence: CASSLAGTSVYEQYF.

The V call is TRBV5-5, the J call TRBJ2-1; 12 bases are shared with TRBD1. The CDR3 extends over 17 amino acids. Trimming at V came to 4 bases and at J to 1 base, leaving 6 bases not matched to a gene. CDR1 SGHKS and CDR2 YYEKEE come from the germline V gene (reference sequence). CDR3 amino acids: CASSTGTGGASYNEQFF. As DNA, the CDR3 is TGTGCCAGCAGCACCGGGACAGGGGGCGCATCCTACAATGAGCAGTTCTTC.

The genes are TRBV20-1 and TRBJ2-1; tentatively, D is TRBD1 (6 bases). The V end was cut by 3 bases, the J end by 4 bases, with 7 bases between. The CDR3 runs to 12 residues. Germline V gives CDR1 DFQATT, CDR2 SNEGSKA (reference sequence). This CDR3 reads CSASDRYNEQFF. The CDR3 nucleotides read TGCAGTGCTAGTGACAGGTACAATGAGCAGTTCTTC.

The rearrangement uses TRBV29-1 and TRBJ2-3, with TRBD2 matching 10 bases. V lost 7 bases to trimming and J lost 1 base; unmatched junction nucleotides: 5. Germline V gives CDR1 SQVTM, CDR2 ANQGSEA. CDR3 size: 14 residues. The CDR3 bases are TGCAGCGGGGGCCTAGCGGGGGGCACAGATACGCAGTATTTT. Translating it yields CSGGLAGGTDTQYF.

The J gene is TRBJ2-5, the V gene TRBV7-9; 14 bases map to TRBD2. V lost 6 bases and J lost 2; bases outside the gene matches: 8. Per germline, CDR1 SEHNR and CDR2 FQNEAQ (reference sequence). The CDR3 sequence is 17 residues long. In nucleotides, the CDR3 is TGTGCCAGCAGGCCGGGGACTAGCGGGGGCTCACAAGAGACCCAGTACTTC. Protein product: CASRPGTSGGSQETQYF.

The chain combines TRBV6-1 with TRBJ1-6, with D perhaps matching TRBD1 (6 bases). Germline-derived CDR1 and CDR2 are MNHNS and SASEGT. Between the trimmed V and J ends, which lost 4 bases and 0 bases, there was a span of 13 bases. This CDR3 is built from 17 residues. The DNA for the CDR3 is TGTGCCAGCAGTGGCCGCCCGGACAGCTCCTATAATTCACCCCTCCACTTT. Translation: CASSGRPDSSYNSPLHF.

Only one count was recorded for this clone. This chain uses TRBV6-5 with TRBJ2-3, with TRBD2 matching over 7 bases. The CDR3 consists of 15 residues. Germline loops: CDR1 MNHEY, CDR2 SVGAGI. Unmatched junction bases numbered 11, after V lost 7 bases and J lost 4 bases. CDR3: CASTGGRGMSDTQYF. CDR3 in DNA: TGTGCCAGCACAGGAGGGCGGGGGATGTCAGATACGCAGTATTTT.

Concerning this clone itself: At one end the junction does not follow the germline gene, possibly because of a read error. This chain uses TRBV7-7 with TRBJ1-1, with D tentatively TRBD1 (5 bases). Germline loops: CDR1 SSHAT, CDR2 FNYEAQ (reference sequence). This CDR3 is built from 15 residues. The CDR3 reads CASSPIQGRHTEAFF. In DNA, the CDR3 is TGTGCTAGCAGCCCGATTCAGGGTAGGCACACTGAAGCTTTCTTT.

This clone was observed a few times. CDR3 in DNA: TGTGCCAGCAGCCATGGCGACGAGCGGATAAAATCGGCGGGCTACACCTTC. This gives the protein CASSHGDERIKSAGYTF. The gene calls are TRBV3-1 (or the pseudogene TRBV3-2) and TRBJ1-2; no clear D gene. Germline values: CDR1 LGHDT, CDR2 YNNKEL (reference sequence). V was shortened by 3 bases and J by 8 bases, with 25 bases between the two germline ends. This CDR3 has 17 residues.

There are a few counts of this clone. The chain employs TRBV27 and TRBJ2-1; TRBD2 aligns across 11 bases. CDR3 length: 15 amino acids. Trimming at V came to 5 bases and at J to 3 bases, leaving 3 bases not matched to a gene. Looked up from germline, CDR1 is MNHEY and CDR2 is SMNVEV (reference sequence). This chain's CDR3 is CASSLAGGNYNEQFF. CDR3 nucleotides: TGTGCCAGCAGTCTAGCGGGGGGTAACTACAATGAGCAGTTCTTC.

Judged by abundance, this clone is medium-sized. The V and J genes are TRBV21-1 and TRBJ2-5; the table's TRBD2 call for D was not verified on the DNA. TRBV21-1 is deemed a pseudogene. This CDR3 is 14 amino acids long. The CDR3 DNA reads as TGTGCCAGCAGCATGGGACTAGCGGGAGAGACCCAGTACTTC. Translated, it gives CASSMGLAGETQYF.

The chain is built from TRBV18 and TRBJ2-5; 7 bases map to TRBD1. In germline, CDR1 is KGHSH, CDR2 LQKENI. The ends lost 3 bases at V and 2 bases at J; junction bases unmatched: 3. There are 14 residues in the CDR3. CDR3 protein: CASSPWTGQETQYF. CDR3 DNA: TGTGCCAGCTCACCCTGGACAGGACAAGAGACCCAGTACTTC.

This clone was seen just once. The chain couples TRBV10-2 to TRBJ1-2, with 8 positions matching TRBD1. The trim removed 2 bases at V and 8 bases at J, leaving 7 bases unmatched. Germline CDR1 WSHSY, CDR2 SAAADI. The CDR3 totals 14 residues. The CDR3 sequence is CASSETDRVRGYTF. The CDR3 region has the DNA TGCGCCAGCAGTGAGACGGACAGGGTACGCGGCTACACCTTC.

The chain employs TRBV3-1 (or the pseudogene TRBV3-2) and TRBJ2-7, with D possibly TRBD1 on 5 matching bases. The V gene's germline CDR1 is LGHDT and CDR2 YNNKEL (reference sequence). V lost 4 bases, J lost 8 bases, and 9 bases lay in between. CDR3 length: 11 amino acids. This chain's CDR3 is CASSRTGQQYF. The CDR3 DNA follows: TGTGCCAGCAGCCGTACAGGACAGCAGTACTTC.

The chain combines TRBV5-1 with TRBJ2-3; 8 bases align to TRBD2. CDR3 length equals 15 residues. Germline assignment: CDR1 SGHRS and CDR2 YFSETQ. J gave up 6 bases and V 4 bases, and 10 bases lay outside the gene matches. The CDR3 DNA sequence: TGCGCCAGCAGCCGGGAGGGTAGATCCATGGATACGCAGTATTTT. Translating gives CASSREGRSMDTQYF.

The genes are TRBV4-1 and TRBJ2-2; TRBD1 aligns across 9 bases. CDR3 length: 18 amino acids. The J segment lost 1 base and the V segment lost 4 bases, leaving 10 bases of the junction unmatched. CDR1 and CDR2 (germline): MGHRA, YSYEKL. This chain's CDR3 is CASSPGTGKRGNTGELFF. CDR3 DNA: TGCGCCAGCAGCCCTGGGACAGGGAAAAGGGGGAACACCGGGGAGCTGTTTTTT.

V gene TRBV3-1 (or the pseudogene TRBV3-2) combines with J gene TRBJ1-2; D unclear. Germline CDR1 reads LGHDT; CDR2 reads YNNKEL (reference sequence). The V end was cut by 5 bases, the J end by 4 bases, with 11 bases between. The CDR3 contains 13 residues. CDR3 DNA: TGTGCCAGCAGCAACGCGGAGGGCTATGGCTACACCTTC. This gives the protein CASSNAEGYGYTF.

The CDR3 region has the DNA TGTGCCAGCAGTTATAAGAGAAACACTGAAGCTTTCTTT. Translated, it gives CASSYKRNTEAFF. The chain links TRBV6-5 to TRBJ1-1; D not resolved. Germline CDR1 MNHEY, CDR2 SVGAGI. CDR3 length equals 13 residues. V was pared by 3 bases and J by 2 bases, with 7 bases between.

This clone was detected only a few times. The V and J genes are TRBV19 and TRBJ1-3; TRBD1 aligns across 9 bases. This CDR3 is 16 amino acids long. After removal of 5 bases from V and 2 bases from J, the junction contained 7 bases not matched to a gene. CDR1 and CDR2 (germline): LNHDA, SQIVND (reference sequence). The CDR3 is CASSASRDRAGNTIYF. CDR3 DNA sequence: TGTGCCAGTAGTGCCAGCCGGGACAGGGCTGGAAACACCATATATTTT. The entire variable domain, with the rest obtained from reference TRBV19 and TRBJ1-3, is as follows: DGGITQSPKYLFRKEGQNVTLSCEQNLNHDAMYWYRQDPGQGLRLIYYSQIVNDFQKGDIAEGYSVSREKKESFPLTVTSAQKNPTAFYLCASSASRDRAGNTIYFGEGSWLTVV.

The rearrangement joins TRBV9 to TRBJ2-5; 7 positions agree with TRBD2. Germline CDR1 reads SGDLS; CDR2 reads YYNGEE. J gave up 1 base and V 2 bases, and 5 bases lay outside the gene matches. This CDR3 is 15 amino acids long. The CDR3 protein is CASSVRGRVQETQYF. Here the CDR3 DNA reads TGTGCCAGCAGCGTTCGGGGGAGGGTCCAAGAGACCCAGTACTTC.